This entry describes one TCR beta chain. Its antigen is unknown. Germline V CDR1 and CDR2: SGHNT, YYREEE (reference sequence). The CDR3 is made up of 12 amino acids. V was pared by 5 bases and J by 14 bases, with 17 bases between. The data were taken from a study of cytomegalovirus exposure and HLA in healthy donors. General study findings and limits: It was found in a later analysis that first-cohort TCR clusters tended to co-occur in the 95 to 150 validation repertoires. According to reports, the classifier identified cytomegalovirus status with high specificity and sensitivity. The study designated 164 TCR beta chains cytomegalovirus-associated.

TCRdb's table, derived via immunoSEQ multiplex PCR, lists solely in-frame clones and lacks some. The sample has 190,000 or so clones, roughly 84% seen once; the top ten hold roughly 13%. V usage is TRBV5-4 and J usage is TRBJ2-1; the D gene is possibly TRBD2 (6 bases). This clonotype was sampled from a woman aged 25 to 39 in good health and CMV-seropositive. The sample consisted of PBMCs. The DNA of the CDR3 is TGTGCCAGCAGGAGCGAACAAGGGAGGAAGTTCTTC. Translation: CASRSEQGRKFF.